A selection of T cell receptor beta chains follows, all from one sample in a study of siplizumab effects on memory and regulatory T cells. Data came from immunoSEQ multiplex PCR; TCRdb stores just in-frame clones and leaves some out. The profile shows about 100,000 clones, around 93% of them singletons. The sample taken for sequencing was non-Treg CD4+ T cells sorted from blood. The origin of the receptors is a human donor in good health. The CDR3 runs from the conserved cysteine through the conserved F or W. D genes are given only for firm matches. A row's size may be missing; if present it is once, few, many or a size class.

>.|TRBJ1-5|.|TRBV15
TGTGCCACCAGCAGCTTTAAGGGCAAGGGCAATCAGCCCCAGCATTTT
CATSSFKGKGNQPQHF
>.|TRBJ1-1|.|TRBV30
TGTGCCTGGGCTCACAGGGTCACTGAAGCTTTCTTT
CAWAHRVTEAFF
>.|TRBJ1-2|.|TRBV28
TGTGCCAGCAGCTCCCCAGGGTTCCCTAACTATGGCTACACCTTC
CASSSPGFPNYGYTF
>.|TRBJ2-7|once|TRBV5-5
TGTGCCAGCAGCAGCGGACCGGTTTACGAGCAGTACTTC
CASSSGPVYEQYF
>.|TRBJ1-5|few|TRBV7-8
TGTGCCAGCAGCTTTTGGGGGGAGCGGCAGCCCCAGCATTTT
CASSFWGERQPQHF
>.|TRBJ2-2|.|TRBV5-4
TGTGCCAGCAGGTTAGACAGAACGAACACCGGGGAGCTGTTTTTT
CASRLDRTNTGELFF
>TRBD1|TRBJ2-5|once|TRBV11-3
TGTGCCAGCAGCAGCCGGGGACAGGGGGCAATGTCGGAGACCCAGTACTTC
CASSSRGQGAMSETQYF
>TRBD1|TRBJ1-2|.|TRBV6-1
TGTGCCAGCAGTTGGGGGGACAGGATCACCTTC
CASSWGDRITF
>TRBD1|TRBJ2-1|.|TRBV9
TGTGCCAGCAGCCCCCGGACAGGGTACAATGAGCAGTTCTTC
CASSPRTGYNEQFF
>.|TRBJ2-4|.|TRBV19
TGTGCCAGTTCTAAAAAACTCGGGGACATTCAGTACTTC
CASSKKLGDIQYF
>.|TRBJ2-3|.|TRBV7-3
TGTGCCAGCAGCAGGGCTAGCACAGATACGCAGTATTTT
CASSRASTDTQYF
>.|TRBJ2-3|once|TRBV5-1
TGCGCCAGCAGCTTGGTTACAGATACGCAGTATTTT
CASSLVTDTQYF
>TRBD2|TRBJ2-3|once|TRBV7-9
TGTGCCAGCAGCTTAGCCCGGACTAGCGGGGGGCCCGAAGATACGCAGTATTTT
CASSLARTSGGPEDTQYF
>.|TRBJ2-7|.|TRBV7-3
TGTGCCAGCAGTCCAACCCCGGGCAGGGGTCCCTACGAGCAGTACTTC
CASSPTPGRGPYEQYF
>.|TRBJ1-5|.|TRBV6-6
TGTGCCAGCAGGAGGCGGGAAGGGAATCAGCCCCAGCATTTT
CASRRREGNQPQHF
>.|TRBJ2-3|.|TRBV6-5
TGTGCCAGCAGTCGGGCATACACAGATACGCAGTATTTT
CASSRAYTDTQYF
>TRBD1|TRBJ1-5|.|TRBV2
TGTGCCAGCAGTGATTACGGACAGGGGGCCTTTAATCAGCCCCAGCATTTT
CASSDYGQGAFNQPQHF
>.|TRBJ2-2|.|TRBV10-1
TGCGCCAGCAGCCGGGAACCCACCGGGGAGCTGTTTTTT
CASSREPTGELFF
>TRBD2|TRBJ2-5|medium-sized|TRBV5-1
TGCGCCAGCAGCTTGCTCACGGGACTAGCGGGAGAGACCCAGTACTTC
CASSLLTGLAGETQYF
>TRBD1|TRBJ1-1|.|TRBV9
TGTGCCAGCAGCCTTCAGACAGGGGGCACTGAAGCTTTCTTT
CASSLQTGGTEAFF
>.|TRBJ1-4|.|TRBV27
TGTGCCACCGGCCGAGCTTTTGCAACTAATGAAAAACTGTTTTTT
CATGRAFATNEKLFF
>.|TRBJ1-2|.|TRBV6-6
TGTGCCAGCAGTTACTATGGGGGCTTTGCCTATGGCTACACCTTC
CASSYYGGFAYGYTF
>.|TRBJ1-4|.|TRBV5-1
TGCGCCAGCAGCTTGGATGGGGCCGGGGACGAAAAACTGTTTTTT
CASSLDGAGDEKLFF
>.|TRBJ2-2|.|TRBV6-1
TGTGCCAGCTTCCCCGGCGGGTCGAACACCGGGGAGCTGTTTTTT
CASFPGGSNTGELFF
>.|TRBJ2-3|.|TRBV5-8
TGTGCCAGCAGCTTGGCAGGCAGGGGGGGCACAGATACGCAGTATTTT
CASSLAGRGGTDTQYF
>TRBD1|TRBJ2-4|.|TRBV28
TGTGCCAGCAGTTCCTTGGGGACAGGGCGGGGGAACATTCAGTACTTC
CASSSLGTGRGNIQYF
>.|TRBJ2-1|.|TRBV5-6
TGTGCCAGCAGCTTTAGAGAAGTGACTACCAATGAGCAGTTCTTC
CASSFREVTTNEQFF
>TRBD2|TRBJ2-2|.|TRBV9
TGTGCCAGCAGCGTAGCGCCTAGCGGCCTCCCAGGGAACACCGGGGAGCTGTTTTTT
CASSVAPSGLPGNTGELFF
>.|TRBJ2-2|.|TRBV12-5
TGTGCTAGTGGTTTGAGGGGGGAGGGCACCGGGGAGCTGTTTTTT
CASGLRGEGTGELFF
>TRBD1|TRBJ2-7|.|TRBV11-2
TGTGCCAGCAGCATACGACAGGGGGCAAGCGGATACGAGCAGTACTTC
CASSIRQGASGYEQYF
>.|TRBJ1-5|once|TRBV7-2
TGTGCCTCTCCCCTCCGGGACACTAGCAATCAGCCCCAGCATTTT
CASPLRDTSNQPQHF
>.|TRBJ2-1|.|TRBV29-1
TGCAGCGTTTATCAGGACAGCTATGAGCAGTTCTTC
CSVYQDSYEQFF
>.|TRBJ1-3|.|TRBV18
TGTGCCAGCTCACCACGGGGTGGTGACACGAGCTCTGGAAACACCATATATTTT
CASSPRGGDTSSGNTIYF
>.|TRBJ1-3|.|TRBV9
TGTGCCAGCAGCGCCCGTGGGTATTACTCTGGAAACACCATATATTTT
CASSARGYYSGNTIYF
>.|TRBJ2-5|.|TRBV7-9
TGTGCCAGCAGCTTAGCGGAGACCCAGTACTTC
CASSLAETQYF
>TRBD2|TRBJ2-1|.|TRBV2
TGTGCCAGCACCTCTCTAGCGGGAGTAGGGGGTGAGCAGTTCTTC
CASTSLAGVGGEQFF
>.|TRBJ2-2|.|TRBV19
TGTGCCAGTAGTATAGCAGCCACCACGAACACCGGGGAGCTGTTTTTT
CASSIAATTNTGELFF
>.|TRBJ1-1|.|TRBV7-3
TGTGCCAGCAGCTTAACGGGGGGCACTTCGAACACTGAAGCTTTCTTT
CASSLTGGTSNTEAFF
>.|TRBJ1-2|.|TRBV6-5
TGTGCCAGCAGTCCGGGCCCAGACTCTAACTATGGCTACACCTTC
CASSPGPDSNYGYTF
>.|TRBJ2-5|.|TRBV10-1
TGCGCCAGCAGTTTCCTGGGCTCCCCCAAAGGGACCCAAGAGACCCAGTACTTC
CASSFLGSPKGTQETQYF
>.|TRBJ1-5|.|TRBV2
TGTGCCAGCTCACCTTATAGCAATCAGCCCCAGCATTTT
CASSPYSNQPQHF
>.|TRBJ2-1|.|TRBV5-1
TGCGCCAGCAGCTTGGACGTTGCGGGGACGGAGCAGTTCTTC
CASSLDVAGTEQFF
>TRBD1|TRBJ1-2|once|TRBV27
TGTGCCAGCAAAGGGACAGCTAACTATGGCTACACCTTC
CASKGTANYGYTF
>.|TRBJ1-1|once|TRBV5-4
TGTGCCAGCAGCTTGGTCGGCGTTGGGACTGAAGCTTTCTTT
CASSLVGVGTEAFF
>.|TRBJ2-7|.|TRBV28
TGTGCCAGCAGGACCGACGCCTACTACGAGCAGTACTTC
CASRTDAYYEQYF
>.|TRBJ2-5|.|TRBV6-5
TGTGCCAGCAGCACTAGGACTCAACCGTGGGGGACCCAGTACTTC
CASSTRTQPWGTQYF
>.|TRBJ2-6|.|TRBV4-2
TGTGCCAGCAGCCAAGTAGGGCAGTTCTCTGGGGCCAACGTCCTGACTTTC
CASSQVGQFSGANVLTF
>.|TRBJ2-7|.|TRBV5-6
TGTGCCAGCAGCCGACCCGGGGGTTCGAGGGAGCAGTACTTC
CASSRPGGSREQYF